Listed below are T cell receptor beta chains from one sample, sequenced in a study of T cell responses to AZD1222 COVID-19 vaccine. Libraries were prepared by immunoSEQ multiplex PCR; TCRdb keeps only in-frame clonotypes and omits some of them. The sample shows 120,000 or so clones, about 85% of them seen only once. Here the sequenced sample was peripheral blood, taken on day 0 of AZD1222 vaccination. The receptors shown here come from an adult in good health. Both conserved end residues are part of each CDR3. Fields, in order: J gene, V gene, clone size, D gene, CDR3 DNA, CDR3 protein. The D gene is left open where the match is weak. Only part of the rows carry a size: once, few, many, or a class if the clone is expanded.

J: TRBJ1-1; V: TRBV19; size: .; D: .; DNA: TGTGCCAGTAGTGCCGCCCAGGGGTTGGTTGAAGCTTTCTTT; CDR3: CASSAAQGLVEAFF
J: TRBJ2-5; V: TRBV10-2; size: .; D: TRBD2; DNA: TGCGCCAGCACCCCCGGGGGGATTCAAGAGACCCAGTACTTC; CDR3: CASTPGGIQETQYF
J: TRBJ1-2; V: TRBV3-1/TRBV3-2; size: .; D: .; DNA: TGTGCCAGCAGCCATTCAGAGGCCGGCTACACCTTC; CDR3: CASSHSEAGYTF
J: TRBJ1-5; V: TRBV2; size: .; D: TRBD1; DNA: TGTGCCAGCAGTACCTTGAGGACAGGGGACGATCAGCCCCAGCATTTT; CDR3: CASSTLRTGDDQPQHF
J: TRBJ2-7; V: TRBV12-3/TRBV12-4; size: .; D: TRBD1; DNA: TGTGCCAGCAGCACAGGGGACGTCTACGAGCAGTACTTC; CDR3: CASSTGDVYEQYF
J: TRBJ2-2; V: TRBV11-2; size: .; D: .; DNA: TGTGCCAGCAGCCTCCACGGAGTCACCGGGGAGCTGTTTTTT; CDR3: CASSLHGVTGELFF
J: TRBJ1-1; V: TRBV24-1; size: .; D: .; DNA: TGTGCCACCAGTGATTCCGGGACCCGGAGGACTGAAGCTTTCTTT; CDR3: CATSDSGTRRTEAFF
J: TRBJ2-2; V: TRBV2; size: .; D: TRBD1; DNA: TGTGCCATCGGACAGGGGTTGAACACCGGGGAGCTGTTTTTT; CDR3: CAIGQGLNTGELFF
J: TRBJ2-1; V: TRBV7-9; size: .; D: TRBD2; DNA: TGTGCCAGCAGCCCAGCGGGAGGGCCTTACAATGAGCAGTTCTTC; CDR3: CASSPAGGPYNEQFF
J: TRBJ2-1; V: TRBV18; size: once; D: .; DNA: TGTGCCAGCTCTGCGGGAACGGACTCCTACAATGAGCAGTTCTTC; CDR3: CASSAGTDSYNEQFF
J: TRBJ1-2; V: TRBV20-1; size: .; D: .; DNA: TGCAGTGCTAGGAGAGACTATGGCTACACCTTC; CDR3: CSARRDYGYTF
J: TRBJ1-1; V: TRBV19; size: .; D: .; DNA: TGTGCCAGTACAAGTGGGGGACAAAACACTGAAGCTTTCTTT; CDR3: CASTSGGQNTEAFF
J: TRBJ2-1; V: TRBV7-9; size: .; D: .; DNA: TGTGCCAGCAGCCCGAGGACTACCTACAATGAGCAGTTCTTC; CDR3: CASSPRTTYNEQFF
J: TRBJ2-7; V: TRBV7-9; size: once; D: .; DNA: TGTGCCAGCAGCTCCCCTAATCTGATCATGGACTCCTACGAGCAGTACTTC; CDR3: CASSSPNLIMDSYEQYF
J: TRBJ1-4; V: TRBV5-1; size: .; D: .; DNA: TGCGCCAGCAGACCACAGGGAAGTAATGAAAAACTGTTTTTT; CDR3: CASRPQGSNEKLFF
J: TRBJ2-1; V: TRBV5-1; size: .; D: .; DNA: TGCGCCAGCAGCTTAGGTGCTAGCTACAATGAGCAGTTCTTC; CDR3: CASSLGASYNEQFF
J: TRBJ2-5; V: TRBV10-1; size: once; D: TRBD2; DNA: TGCGCCAGCAGTGAAGGGATAGCGGGGGGTCAAGAGACCCAGTACTTC; CDR3: CASSEGIAGGQETQYF
J: TRBJ2-1; V: TRBV6-5; size: .; D: TRBD2; DNA: TGTGCCAGCAGCCTCGGGCTAGCGGGAATAAATGAGCAGTTCTTC; CDR3: CASSLGLAGINEQFF
J: TRBJ1-1; V: TRBV5-1; size: .; D: .; DNA: TGCGCCAGCAGCTTGGTCGGGGACACTGTCGGCCGTGAAGCTTTCTTT; CDR3: CASSLVGDTVGREAFF
J: TRBJ2-7; V: TRBV19; size: .; D: .; DNA: TGTGCCAGTAGTATAGGGGCGTGGGCTGTTTTGTACTTC; CDR3: CASSIGAWAVLYF
J: TRBJ2-7; V: TRBV11-2; size: .; D: TRBD2; DNA: TGTGCCAGCAGCCTGGGACTAGCGGGATCTTACGAGCAGTACTTC; CDR3: CASSLGLAGSYEQYF
J: TRBJ2-7; V: TRBV30; size: .; D: TRBD2; DNA: TGTGCCTGGGGAGAACTAGCGGGAAAGCAGTACTTC; CDR3: CAWGELAGKQYF
J: TRBJ1-5; V: TRBV6-5; size: .; D: TRBD1; DNA: TGTGCCAGCAGAATACAGGGGAATAGCAATCAGCCCCAGCATTTT; CDR3: CASRIQGNSNQPQHF
J: TRBJ1-1; V: TRBV10-2; size: .; D: TRBD1; DNA: TGCGCCTCCACGGGACAGACTAACACTGAAGCTTTCTTT; CDR3: CASTGQTNTEAFF
J: TRBJ1-1; V: TRBV9; size: .; D: .; DNA: TGTGCCAGCAGCGCCTGGGAGGGGGGAGTGAACACTGAAGCTTTCTTT; CDR3: CASSAWEGGVNTEAFF
J: TRBJ1-6; V: TRBV27; size: .; D: TRBD1; DNA: TGTGCCAGCAGAGGGACAGAATGGGACTCACCCCTCCACTTT; CDR3: CASRGTEWDSPLHF
J: TRBJ1-2; V: TRBV6-5; size: once; D: .; DNA: TGTGCCAGCTTTGGTGTGAATGAGGGCGTGTGGGGCTACACCTTC; CDR3: CASFGVNEGVWGYTF
J: TRBJ1-6; V: TRBV3-1/TRBV3-2; size: once; D: .; DNA: TGTGCCAGCAGCCCAACAGGGAGCTCCTATAATTCACCCCTCCACTTT; CDR3: CASSPTGSSYNSPLHF
J: TRBJ2-7; V: TRBV5-1; size: .; D: TRBD1; DNA: TGCGCCAGCAAGCCGACAGGGGGCGAATACGAGCAGTACTTC; CDR3: CASKPTGGEYEQYF
J: TRBJ1-1; V: TRBV11-2; size: medium-sized; D: .; DNA: TGTGCCAGCAGCTTAGACTTGGGCCTCGAAGACACTGAAGCTTTCTTT; CDR3: CASSLDLGLEDTEAFF
J: TRBJ2-4; V: TRBV6-6; size: .; D: TRBD1; DNA: TGTGCCAGCAGTACCTCGACAGGGGGCAGAAACATTCAGTACTTC; CDR3: CASSTSTGGRNIQYF
J: TRBJ2-7; V: TRBV11-2; size: .; D: TRBD1; DNA: TGTGCCAGCAGCCGGGACAGGGGGCGCGGGGGGCGATCCTACGAGCAGTACTTC; CDR3: CASSRDRGRGGRSYEQYF
J: TRBJ2-7; V: TRBV5-1; size: .; D: TRBD1; DNA: TGCGCCAGCAGATCCGGGACAGGGGCCGGCGAGCAGTACTTC; CDR3: CASRSGTGAGEQYF
J: TRBJ2-1; V: TRBV11-2; size: .; D: TRBD2; DNA: TGTGCCAGCAGCCTATACGGGGGGGCGAGTAATGAGCAGTTCTTC; CDR3: CASSLYGGASNEQFF
J: TRBJ2-7; V: TRBV11-3; size: once; D: TRBD1; DNA: TGTGCCAGCAGCTTAGGTGGGGACAGGTCCAACGAGCAGTACTTC; CDR3: CASSLGGDRSNEQYF
J: TRBJ2-7; V: TRBV28; size: .; D: .; DNA: TGTGCCAGCAGAGTCTACGAGCAGTACTTC; CDR3: CASRVYEQYF
J: TRBJ1-3; V: TRBV29-1; size: .; D: .; DNA: TGCAGCGTTGGGACAGCAGGAAACACCATATATTTT; CDR3: CSVGTAGNTIYF